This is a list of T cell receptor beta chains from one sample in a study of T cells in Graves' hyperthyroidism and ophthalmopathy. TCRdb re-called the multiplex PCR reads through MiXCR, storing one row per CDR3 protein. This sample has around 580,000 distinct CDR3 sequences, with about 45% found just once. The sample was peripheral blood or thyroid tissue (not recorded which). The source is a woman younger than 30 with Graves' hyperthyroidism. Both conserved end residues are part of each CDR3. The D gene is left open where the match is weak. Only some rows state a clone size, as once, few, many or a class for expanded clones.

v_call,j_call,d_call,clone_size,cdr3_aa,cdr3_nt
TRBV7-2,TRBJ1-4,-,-,CASSQVGRGEKLFF,TGCGCCAGCAGCCAAGTGGGCCGGGGTGAAAAACTGTTTTTT
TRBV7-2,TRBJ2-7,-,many,CASSFEPSGAEQYF,TGTGCCAGCAGCTTCGAACCTTCAGGGGCCGAGCAGTACTTC
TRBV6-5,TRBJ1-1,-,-,CASSLDGNEAFF,TGTGCCAGCAGTTTGGACGGAAATGAAGCTTTCTTT
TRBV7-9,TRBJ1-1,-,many,CASSLGAHLNTEAFF,TGTGCCAGCAGCTTAGGAGCCCATTTGAACACTGAAGCTTTCTTT
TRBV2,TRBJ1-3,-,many,CASSESLGNTIYF,TGTGCCAGCAGTGAAAGCCTAGGAAACACCATATATTTT
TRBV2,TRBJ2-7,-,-,CASSEVGGYEQYF,TGTGCCAGCAGTGAAGTTGGCGGTTACGAGCAGTACTTC
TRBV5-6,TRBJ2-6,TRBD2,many,CASSLRASGTLSGANVLTF,TGTGCCAGCAGCTTGAGGGCGAGCGGGACTCTTTCTGGGGCCAACGTCCTGACTTTC
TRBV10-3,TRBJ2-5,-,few,CAWSAPGDQETQYF,TGTGCCTGGAGTGCCCCGGGGGACCAAGAGACCCAGTACTTC
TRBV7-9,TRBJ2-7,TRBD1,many,CATPGTGPFEQYF,TGTGCCACCCCCGGGACAGGCCCTTTTGAGCAGTACTTC
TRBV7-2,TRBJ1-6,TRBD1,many,CASSWRDRGNSPLHF,TGTGCCAGCAGCTGGAGAGACAGGGGTAATTCACCCCTCCACTTT
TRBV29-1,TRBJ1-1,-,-,CSVGPRGTEAFF,TGCAGCGTTGGCCCCAGGGGTACTGAAGCTTTCTTT
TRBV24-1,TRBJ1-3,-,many,CATEGGDSGNTIYF,TGTGCCACGGAGGGGGGAGACTCTGGAAACACCATATATTTT
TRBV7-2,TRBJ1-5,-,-,CATSQTTSNQPQHF,TGTGCCACCTCCCAAACGACTAGCAATCAGCCCCAGCATTTT
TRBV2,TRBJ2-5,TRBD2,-,CASSLTSGPYQETQYF,TGTGCCAGCAGCCTAACTAGCGGGCCTTACCAAGAGACCCAGTACTTC
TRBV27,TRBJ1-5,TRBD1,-,CASRGGIGTGDQPQHF,TGTGCCAGCAGAGGCGGCATCGGGACAGGGGATCAGCCCCAGCATTTT
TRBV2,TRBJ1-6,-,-,CASSDGGGSPLHF,TGTGCCAGCAGTGACGGCGGGGGATCCCCCCTCCACTTT
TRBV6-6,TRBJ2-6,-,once,CASRAPGANVLTF,TGTGCCAGCAGAGCACCCGGGGCCAACGTCCTGACTTTC
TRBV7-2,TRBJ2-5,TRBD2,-,CASSDGGAEETQYF,TGTGCCAGCAGTGACGGGGGGGCTGAGGAGACCCAGTACTTC
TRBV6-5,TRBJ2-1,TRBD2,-,CATRRASGSNEQFF,TGTGCCACTAGGAGAGCTAGCGGGAGTAATGAGCAGTTCTTC
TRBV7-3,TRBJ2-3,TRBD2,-,CASSLKGGSIAQYF,TGTGCCAGCAGCTTAAAGGGCGGGAGTATCGCGCAGTATTTT
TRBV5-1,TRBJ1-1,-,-,CASSLTFNRDTDTEAFF,TGCGCCAGCAGCTTGACCTTCAACCGGGACACGGACACTGAAGCTTTCTTT
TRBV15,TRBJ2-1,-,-,CATSRARRSTYNEQFF,TGTGCCACCAGCAGAGCACGACGGAGTACCTACAATGAGCAGTTCTTC
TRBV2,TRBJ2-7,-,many,CASFGAGYEQYF,TGTGCCTCCTTCGGGGCTGGATACGAGCAGTACTTC
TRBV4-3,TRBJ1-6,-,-,CASSQESRYNSPLHF,TGCGCCAGCAGCCAAGAGAGCCGTTATAATTCACCCCTCCACTTT
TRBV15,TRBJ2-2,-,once,CATSVAGRELFF,TGTGCCACCAGTGTTGCAGGGAGGGAGCTGTTTTTT
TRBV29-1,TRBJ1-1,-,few,CSVGGQNTEAFF,TGCAGCGTTGGTGGGCAGAACACTGAAGCTTTCTTT
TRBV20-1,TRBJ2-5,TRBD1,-,CSAREWTGSDETQYF,TGCAGTGCTAGAGAGTGGACAGGATCGGATGAGACCCAGTACTTC
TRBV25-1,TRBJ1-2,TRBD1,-,CASSARGTGEGYTF,TGTGCCAGCAGTGCTAGAGGGACAGGGGAAGGCTACACCTTC
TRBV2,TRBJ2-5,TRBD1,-,CASSLGQGRAETQYF,TGTGCCAGCAGCTTGGGACAGGGAAGGGCCGAGACCCAGTACTTC
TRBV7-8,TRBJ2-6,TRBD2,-,CASSLAGLAANVLTF,TGTGCCAGCAGCTTAGCCGGACTAGCGGCCAACGTCCTGACTTTC
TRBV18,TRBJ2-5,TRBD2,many,CASSPPTSGQETQYF,TGTGCCAGCTCACCACCTACTAGCGGCCAAGAGACCCAGTACTTC
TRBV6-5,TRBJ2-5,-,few,CASSSGEETQYF,TGTGCCAGCAGTTCCGGAGAGGAGACCCAGTACTTC
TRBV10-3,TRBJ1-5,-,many,CAISETSGRLTAQHF,TGTGCCATCAGTGAAACCTCGGGACGCTTGACGGCCCAGCATTTT
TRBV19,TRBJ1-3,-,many,CASSISDFSGNTIYF,TGTGCCAGTAGTATCTCAGACTTCTCTGGAAACACCATATATTTT
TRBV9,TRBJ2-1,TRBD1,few,CASSADRAGYNEQFF,TGTGCCAGCAGCGCCGACAGGGCCGGATACAATGAGCAGTTCTTC
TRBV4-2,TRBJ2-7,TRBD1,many,CASSQDFVGQGAYEQYF,TGTGCCAGCAGCCAAGATTTTGTGGGACAGGGGGCCTACGAGCAGTACTTC
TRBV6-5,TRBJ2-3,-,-,CASSSGLSTDTQYF,TGTGCCAGCAGTTCGGGACTCTCCACAGATACGCAGTATTTT
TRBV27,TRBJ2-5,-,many,CASSPVQETQYF,TGTGCCAGCAGTCCCGTTCAAGAGACCCAGTACTTC
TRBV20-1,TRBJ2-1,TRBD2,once,CSADQRERTYNEQFF,TGCAGTGCCGACCAGCGGGAGCGGACCTACAATGAGCAGTTCTTC
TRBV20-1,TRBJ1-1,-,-,CSAWGGGDTEAFF,TGCAGTGCTTGGGGGGGGGGCGACACTGAAGCTTTCTTT
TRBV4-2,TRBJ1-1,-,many,CASSQGRGSGPRPEAFF,TGTGCCAGCAGCCAAGGGAGGGGGTCGGGGCCCCGGCCCGAAGCTTTCTTT
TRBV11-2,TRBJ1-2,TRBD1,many,CASSAGTGSLLF,TGTGCCAGCAGCGCCGGGACAGGTAGCCTCCTCTTC
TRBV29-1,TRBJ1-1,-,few,CSFWTENTEAFF,TGCAGCTTCTGGACAGAGAACACTGAAGCTTTCTTT
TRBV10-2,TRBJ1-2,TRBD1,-,CASSLDREYGYTF,TGCGCCAGCAGTCTTGACAGGGAATATGGCTACACCTTC
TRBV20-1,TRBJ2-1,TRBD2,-,CSARLAEDNEQFF,TGCAGTGCTAGGCTAGCGGAAGACAATGAGCAGTTCTTC
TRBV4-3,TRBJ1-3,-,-,CASSRPGHSSGNTIYF,TGCGCCAGCAGCCGTCCGGGACACTCCTCTGGAAACACCATATATTTT
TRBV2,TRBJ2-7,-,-,CASRAVNYEQYF,TGTGCCAGCAGGGCAGTGAACTACGAGCAGTACTTC
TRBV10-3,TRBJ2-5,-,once,CAISDSRGDETQYF,TGTGCCATCAGTGACTCTCGAGGTGATGAGACCCAGTACTTC
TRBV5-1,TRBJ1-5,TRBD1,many,CASSLVGQGYSNQPQHF,TGCGCCAGCAGCTTGGTGGGACAGGGCTATAGCAATCAGCCCCAGCATTTT
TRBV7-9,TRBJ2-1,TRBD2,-,CASSMGLVSYNEQFF,TGTGCCAGCAGCATGGGACTAGTTTCCTACAATGAGCAGTTCTTC
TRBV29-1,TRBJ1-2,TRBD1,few,CSVGGQNSGNTF,TGCAGCGTGGGGGGACAGAACTCTGGAAACACCTTC
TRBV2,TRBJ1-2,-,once,CASLGLAGLNYGYTF,TGTGCCAGCCTGGGGCTAGCGGGACTTAACTATGGCTACACCTTC
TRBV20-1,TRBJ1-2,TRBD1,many,CSARDRKAGTGNYGYTF,TGCAGTGCTAGAGATCGTAAGGCCGGGACAGGGAACTATGGCTACACCTTC
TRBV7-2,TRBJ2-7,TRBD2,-,CASSPAGGGSSYEQYF,TGTGCCAGCAGCCCCGCGGGGGGCGGGAGCTCCTACGAGCAGTACTTC
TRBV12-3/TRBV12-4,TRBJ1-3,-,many,CASNPDFTGNTIYF,TGTGCCAGCAATCCGGACTTTACTGGGAACACCATATATTTT
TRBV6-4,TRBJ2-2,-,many,CASSDGTNTGELFF,TGTGCCAGCAGTGACGGGACAAACACCGGGGAGCTGTTTTTT
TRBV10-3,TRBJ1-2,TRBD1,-,CATGTAQYGYTF,TGTGCCACTGGGACAGCGCAATATGGCTACACCTTC